The clone carrying this T cell receptor (beta chain) was counted only a few times. The antigen is not known. Assembly of TCR beta libraries relied on iRepertoire HTBI primers together with Arm-PCR of CDR3 regions. Each CDR3 protein gets one entry after TCRdb re-called the multiplex PCR reads with MiXCR. The data show about 430,000 distinct CDR3 sequences, approximately 16% seen once. This sample was included in a study of regulatory T cells in long-lasting Graves disease. Study findings and constraints: Patients with persistent disease showed a bias toward TRBV28, TRBJ1-2 and TRBJ2-5.

Time point here: newly diagnosed GD, antithyroid drugs for less than 3 months. PBMC-derived RNA was used for the TCR library. The length of the CDR3 is 15 residues. The trim removed 2 bases at V and 3 bases at J, leaving 6 bases unmatched. The germline V gene encodes CDR1 LNHDA and CDR2 SQIVND (reference sequence). In addition, the sample was reused for a study of T cells in Graves' hyperthyroidism and ophthalmopathy.

Source: peripheral blood mononuclear cells (PBMCs), taken at new diagnosis, from a patient treated with antithyroid drugs. The gene calls are TRBV19 and TRBJ2-7, with 8 bases fitting TRBD2. The receptor's source is a woman aged 40-49 years with Graves disease. CDR3 sequence reads: CASSISRTSHYEQYF. For the CDR3, the DNA is TGTGCCAGTAGTATATCGCGGACTAGCCACTACGAGCAGTACTTC. The complete variable domain, with remaining parts taken from reference TRBV19 and TRBJ2-7, reads DGGITQSPKYLFRKEGQNVTLSCEQNLNHDAMYWYRQDPGQGLRLIYYSQIVNDFQKGDIAEGYSVSREKKESFPLTVTSAQKNPTAFYLCASSISRTSHYEQYFGPGTRLTVT.